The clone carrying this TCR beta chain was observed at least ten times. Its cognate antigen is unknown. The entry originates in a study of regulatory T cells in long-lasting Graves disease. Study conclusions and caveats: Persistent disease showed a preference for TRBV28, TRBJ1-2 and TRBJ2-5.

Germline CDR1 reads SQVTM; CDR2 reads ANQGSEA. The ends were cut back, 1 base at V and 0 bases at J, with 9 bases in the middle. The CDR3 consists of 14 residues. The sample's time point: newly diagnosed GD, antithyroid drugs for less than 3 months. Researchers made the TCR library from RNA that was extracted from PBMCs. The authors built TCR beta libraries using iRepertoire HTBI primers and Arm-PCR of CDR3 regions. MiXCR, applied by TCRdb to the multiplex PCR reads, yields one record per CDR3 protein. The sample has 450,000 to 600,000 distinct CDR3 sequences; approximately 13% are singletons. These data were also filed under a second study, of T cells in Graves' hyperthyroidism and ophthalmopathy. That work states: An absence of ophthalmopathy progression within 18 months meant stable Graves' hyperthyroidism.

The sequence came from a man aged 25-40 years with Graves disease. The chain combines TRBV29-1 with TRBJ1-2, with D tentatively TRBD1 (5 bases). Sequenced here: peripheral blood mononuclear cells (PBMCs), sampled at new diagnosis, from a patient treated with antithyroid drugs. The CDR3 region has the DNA TGCAGCGTTGAAGCGGACAAAGCTAACTATGGCTACACCTTC. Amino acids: CSVEADKANYGYTF.